Only a few counts were recorded for the clone carrying this TCR beta chain. As processed by the authors: Amplification of reference gene primers was used by the study to estimate nucleated cell counts. TCRdb's copy holds only in-frame clones and misses some; the assay was immunoSEQ multiplex PCR. V and J calls and clone size are copied from that table; D and trimming were computed from the DNA. Of about 250,000 clones in the sample, 75% to 90% were seen once. This entry belongs to a study of blood T cell repertoires in COVID-19. Study-level background: The origin of the acute and convalescent COVID-19 samples was the United States, Italy and Spain. Nucleic acid was either cDNA or gDNA, and it came from T cells, B-cell-depleted T cells, or PBMCs.

Looked up from germline, CDR1 is SGHNT and CDR2 is YYREEE (reference sequence). With V trimmed by 4 bases and J by 1 base, 5 bases remained unmatched. The CDR3 contains 15 residues. The TCR sequence derives from a woman aged 40-49 years who had recovered from COVID-19. V is TRBV5-4 and J is TRBJ1-1; 9 positions match TRBD1. What was sequenced was peripheral blood. The CDR3 coding sequence is TGTGCCAGCAGCCCCAAGGGACAGGGGAACACTGAAGCTTTCTTT. This translates into CASSPKGQGNTEAFF.